The 10 T cell receptor beta chains reported below all come from one sample, sequenced in a study of naive and memory T cell subsets (dated by TCRdb to the late 2010s). The full study reports these points: A few larger clonotypes were found in naive repertoires, especially CD8, and these larger clonotypes were possibly memory cells re-expressing CD45RA.

Receptor amplification or capture employed UMI-ligation and nested PCR. TCRdb records Illumina MiSeq as the sequencer. An equimolar mix of two oligonucleotides covering both TRBC1 and TRBC2 was used as the beta constant-region primer. The ligated cDNA went through four rounds of PCR with nested alpha and beta constant-region primers together with the SP2 primer. The public reads were reprocessed in TCRdb via fastp at Q25 and MiXCR, keeping in-frame beta chains. When rows share a CDR3 protein, they turn into one entry using the most common DNA and genes. The sample data list fewer than 150,000 distinct CDR3 sequences, and roughly a fifth of these were observed just once. Jointly, the top ten make up approximately 0.63% of the sample. Antigen specificity for these receptors is unknown. Material: naive CD8+ T cells from blood. Taken with the paper, the label for cell subset or site translates to: naive T cells, CD45RA high CD27+. The source of these receptors is a human donor in good health.

The V and J genes are TRBV28 and TRBJ2-3; maybe TRBD2 (6 bases). V gave up 8 bases and J gave up 0 bases, with 9 bases separating them. In germline, CDR1 is MDHEN, CDR2 SYDVKM. The length of the CDR3 is 13 residues. The CDR3 sequence is CASWDFSTDTQYF. DNA for the CDR3: TGTGCCAGCTGGGACTTTAGCACAGATACGCAGTATTTT. The full variable domain, rest sourced from reference TRBV28 and TRBJ2-3, is DVKVTQSSRYLVKRTGEKVFLECVQDMDHENMFWYRQDPGLGLRLIYFSYDVKMKEKGDIPEGYSVSREKKERFSLILESASTNQTSMYLCASWDFSTDTQYFGPGTRLTVL.

The genes are TRBV11-2 and TRBJ2-1; D call uncertain. The closer fit of TRBJ2-7 to the DNA end suggests the J call may be wrong. The CDR3 covers 13 residues. Germline loops: CDR1 SGHAT, CDR2 FQNNGV. The CDR3 loop reads CASSLVYNNEQYF. The CDR3 coding sequence is TGTGCCAGCAGCTTAGTTTACAACAATGAGCAGTACTTC.

The sample holds a few counts of this clonotype. The V and J genes are TRBV14 and TRBJ2-1, with 8 positions matching TRBD2. Germline V gives CDR1 SGHDN, CDR2 FVKESK. The V segment lost 2 bases and the J segment 8 bases; nucleotides outside the gene matches: 14. This CDR3 is built from 17 residues. CDR3 sequence: CASSQFLGTSSSDEQFF. CDR3 in DNA: TGTGCCAGCAGCCAATTTCTGGGGACTAGTAGTTCCGATGAGCAGTTCTTC.

This clonotype has a handful of counts. The chain carries TRBV12-3 or TRBV12-4 and TRBJ2-7; D is undetermined. The length of the CDR3 is 14 residues. The ends were cut back, 3 bases at V and 3 bases at J, with 12 bases in the middle. In DNA form, the CDR3 reads TGTGCCAGCAGTTTTGCTAGGTCCCACTACGAGCAGTACTTC. This translates into CASSFARSHYEQYF.

This clonotype was seen a few times. The chain uses TRBV29-1 and TRBJ2-3, with D unclear. The CDR3 consists of 11 residues. V gave up 4 bases and J gave up 7 bases, with 9 bases separating them. Germline V gives CDR1 SQVTM, CDR2 ANQGSEA. The CDR3 loop reads CSVAWQYTQYF. The CDR3 DNA reads TGCAGCGTTGCTTGGCAGTATACGCAGTATTTT.

This clonotype was observed a few times. CDR3 amino acids: CASSIGIQESYEQYF. The CDR3 coding sequence is TGTGCCAGTAGTATCGGGATACAGGAGTCCTACGAGCAGTACTTC. The chain carries TRBV19 and TRBJ2-7, with D tentatively TRBD1 or TRBD2 (5 bases each). Germline V gene sequence: CDR1 LNHDA, CDR2 SQIVND (reference sequence). Deletions cut 3 bases from V and 1 base from J, with 13 bases between. The CDR3 runs to 15 residues.

V is TRBV4-3 and J is TRBJ1-5; D gene uncertain. This CDR3 contains 15 residues. The ends were cut back, 0 bases at V and 6 bases at J, with 12 bases in the middle. CDR1 and CDR2 (germline): LGHNA, YSLEER. The CDR3 bases are TGCGCCAGCAGCCAAGATCGACGAAGTCTTCAGCCCCAGCATTTT. Its translation: CASSQDRRSLQPQHF.

This clonotype turned up a few times. The DNA of the CDR3 is TGTGCCAGCGTCCCTCCGCTAGCGGGACTGTCCTACGAGCAGTACTTC. Translation gives CASVPPLAGLSYEQYF. J is TRBJ2-7 and V is TRBV7-8; 9 bases align to TRBD2. J gave up 1 base and V 8 bases, and 12 bases lay outside the gene matches. There are 16 residues in the CDR3. Germline V CDR1 and CDR2: SGHVS, FQNEAQ.

This clonotype was seen more than once but under ten times. The gene calls are TRBV7-2 and TRBJ2-7, with a possible D match to TRBD2 (5 bases). V lost 3 bases and J lost 0, with 9 bases in between. The CDR3 covers 14 residues. Germline V lookup: CDR1 SGHTA, CDR2 FQGNSA. The CDR3 loop is CASSFVGNSYEQYF. The CDR3 nucleotides are TGTGCCAGCAGCTTTGTCGGGAACTCCTACGAGCAGTACTTC.

The chain joins TRBV4-1 to TRBJ2-7, with D perhaps given as TRBD1 or TRBD2 (6 bases each). The CDR3 sequence is 15 residues long. CDR1 and CDR2 from the germline V gene are MGHRA and YSYEKL. Trimming cost V 3 bases and J 6 bases, with 18 bases left between them. This chain's CDR3 is CASSHDPGGSGEQYF. CDR3 DNA sequence: TGCGCCAGCAGCCATGACCCCGGGGGCTCAGGCGAGCAGTACTTC.